These 12 T cell receptor beta chains were sequenced from one sample in a study of cytomegalovirus exposure and HLA in healthy donors (dated by TCRdb to between 2016 and 2019). Receptors were amplified or captured by the immunoSEQ multiplex PCR assay. For the multiplex PCR, a mixture combining 60 forward primers for TCR Vbeta segments and 13 reverse primers for TCR Jbeta segments was used. As stored in TCRdb, this immuneACCESS dataset retains in-frame rearrangements with V and J assigned. A fraction of the clones does not appear; measured against another copy, unresolved V genes explain less than half of the discrepancy, and the remainder lacks a known reason. A total of around 110,000 clones appear in this sample, about 84% of them only once. Of the sample, around 2.4% is held by the ten largest clones. Sequencing was carried out using PBMCs. These receptors originate from a man aged 25-45 years in good health and CMV-seronegative.

This chain uses TRBV6-4 with TRBJ1-4, with 7 bases matching TRBD1. Losses at the gene ends were 2 bases for V and 8 bases for J; bases not matched to a gene: 14. This CDR3 contains 17 residues. Germline CDR1 and CDR2: MRHNA and SNTAGT. The CDR3 sequence is CASSDPGTDNEREKLFF. CDR3 bases: TGTGCCAGCAGTGACCCGGGGACAGACAATGAGCGGGAAAAACTGTTTTTT.

The chain recombines TRBV27 with TRBJ1-1, with D possibly TRBD1 on 5 matching bases. Germline CDR1 is MNHEY and CDR2 is SMNVEV (reference sequence). The CDR3 is 14 amino acids. The ends were cut back, 8 bases at V and 5 bases at J, with 18 bases in the middle. CDR3 nucleotides: TGTGCCAGCGGAACATTAGGTGGGGGGACTGAAGCTTTCTTT. Residues: CASGTLGGGTEAFF.

This clone occurred once. The chain joins TRBV5-6 to TRBJ1-2; TRBD1 is a possible D gene (5 bases). Between the trimmed V and J ends, which lost 4 bases and 2 bases, there was a span of 9 bases. This CDR3 spans 13 amino acids. Germline values: CDR1 SGHDT, CDR2 YYEEEE. The CDR3 region is CASSPRGNYGYTF. DNA of the CDR3: TGTGCCAGCAGCCCGCGGGGGAACTATGGCTACACCTTC.

The chain recombines TRBV30 with TRBJ1-4, with TRBD1 matching over 9 bases. There are 18 residues in the CDR3. V was pared by 2 bases and J by 5 bases, with 15 bases of the junction left unmatched. The V gene's germline CDR1 is GTSNPN and CDR2 SVGIG (reference sequence). CDR3 sequence reads: CAWSLDRGTKDGNEKLFF. For the CDR3, the DNA is TGTGCCTGGAGTCTAGACAGGGGGACTAAAGACGGAAATGAAAAACTGTTTTTT.

The rearrangement joins TRBV5-1 to TRBJ2-5; tentatively, D is TRBD2 (6 bases). The germline V and J ends were trimmed by 2 bases and 4 bases, with 12 bases remaining between them. The CDR3 runs to 14 residues. Germline V CDR1 and CDR2: SGHRS, YFSETQ. CDR3 amino acids: CASSFDPAGETQYF. CDR3 sequence (DNA): TGCGCCAGCAGCTTTGATCCAGCGGGAGAGACCCAGTACTTC.

The V and J genes are TRBV9 and TRBJ2-5; possible D gene TRBD2, 6 bases. The germline V gene encodes CDR1 SGDLS and CDR2 YYNGEE. This CDR3 is 15 amino acids long. V was shortened by 0 bases and J by 2 bases, with 11 bases between the two germline ends. The CDR3 here is CASSVGAGRQETQYF. In DNA form, the CDR3 reads TGTGCCAGCAGCGTAGGGGCGGGGAGGCAAGAGACCCAGTACTTC.

The chain has TRBV29-1 and TRBJ2-7; perhaps TRBD1 as D (5 bases). The V gene lost 6 bases and the J gene lost 5 bases, with 14 bases spanning the gap. The germline V gene has CDR1 SQVTM and CDR2 ANQGSEA. The CDR3 totals 12 residues. CDR3 sequence reads: CSVPRGRDEQYF. CDR3 nucleotides: TGCAGCGTCCCAAGGGGCAGGGACGAGCAGTACTTC.

This clone was found once. CDR3 amino acids: CAWSPQGSPPGYTF. CDR3 bases: TGTGCCTGGAGTCCCCAGGGGTCACCGCCTGGCTACACCTTC. The gene calls are TRBV30 and TRBJ1-2; a possible D gene is TRBD1 (6 bases). The CDR3 consists of 14 residues. Germline CDR1 and CDR2: GTSNPN and SVGIG (reference sequence). V lost 2 bases and J 7 bases, leaving 17 bases between the germline ends. The entire variable domain, with the rest obtained from reference TRBV30 and TRBJ1-2, is as follows: SQTIHQWPATLVQPVGSPLSLECTVEGTSNPNLYWYRQAAGRGLQLLFYSVGIGQISSEVPQNLSASRPQDRQFILSSKKLLLSDSGFYLCAWSPQGSPPGYTFGSGTRLTVV.

This rearrangement joins TRBV30 to TRBJ2-7, with 7 nucleotides matching TRBD2. Germline trimming cut 3 bases from V and 4 bases from J; bases unmatched to any gene: 0. Per germline, CDR1 GTSNPN and CDR2 SVGIG (reference sequence). The CDR3 is 11 amino acids. In DNA form, the CDR3 reads TGTGCCTGGAGGCGGGAGTACGAGCAGTACTTC. This gives the protein CAWRREYEQYF.

The V and J genes are TRBV11-2 and TRBJ2-3, with D tentatively TRBD1 (5 bases). This CDR3 is 14 amino acids long. Germline CDR1 SGHAT, CDR2 FQNNGV. Trimming left V 6 bases short and J 2 bases short, with 12 bases between. The CDR3 bases are TGTGCCAGCAGTTCCGACAGATTCACAGATACGCAGTATTTT. Its translation is CASSSDRFTDTQYF.

This chain connects TRBV7-6 to TRBJ1-5, with D hard to call. The V gene lost 2 bases and the J gene lost 3 bases, with 8 bases spanning the gap. The CDR3 totals 14 residues. Per germline, CDR1 SGHVS and CDR2 FNYEAQ. CDR3 sequence: CASSLPGSNQPQHF. The CDR3 region has the DNA TGTGCCAGCAGCTTACCAGGATCCAATCAGCCCCAGCATTTT.

This clone is a singleton in its sample. The rearrangement links TRBV11-2 to TRBJ1-1; the D gene is possibly TRBD1 (6 bases). Trimming pared 5 bases from V and 3 bases from J, leaving 16 bases between. The germline V gene has CDR1 SGHAT and CDR2 FQNNGV. The CDR3 runs to 15 residues. The CDR3 sequence: CASSEGQPWDTEAFF. DNA of the CDR3: TGTGCCAGCAGCGAAGGACAGCCCTGGGACACTGAAGCTTTCTTT.